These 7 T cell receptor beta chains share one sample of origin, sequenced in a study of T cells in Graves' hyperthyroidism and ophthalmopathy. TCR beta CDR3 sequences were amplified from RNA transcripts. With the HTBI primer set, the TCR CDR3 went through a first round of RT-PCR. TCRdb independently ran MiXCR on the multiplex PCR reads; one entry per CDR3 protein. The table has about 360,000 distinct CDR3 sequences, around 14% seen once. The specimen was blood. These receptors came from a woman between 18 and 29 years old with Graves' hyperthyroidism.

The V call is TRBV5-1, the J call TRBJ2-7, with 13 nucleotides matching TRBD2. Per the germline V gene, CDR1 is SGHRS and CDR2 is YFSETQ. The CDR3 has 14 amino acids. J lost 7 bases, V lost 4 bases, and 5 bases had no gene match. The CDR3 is CASSLGLAGWEQYF. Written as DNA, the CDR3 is TGCGCCAGCAGCCTGGGACTAGCGGGATGGGAGCAGTACTTC.

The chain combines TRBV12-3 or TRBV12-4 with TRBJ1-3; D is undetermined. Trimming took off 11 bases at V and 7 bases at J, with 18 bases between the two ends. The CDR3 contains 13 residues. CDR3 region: CAGGGRGRNTIYF. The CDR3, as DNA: TGTGCCGGCGGTGGGCGAGGTCGTAACACCATATATTTT.

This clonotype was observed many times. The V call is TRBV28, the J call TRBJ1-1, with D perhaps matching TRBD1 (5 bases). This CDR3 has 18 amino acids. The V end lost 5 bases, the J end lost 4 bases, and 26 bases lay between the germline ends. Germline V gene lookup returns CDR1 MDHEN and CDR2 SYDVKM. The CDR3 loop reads CASSSLEGTGSLITEAFF. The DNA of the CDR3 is TGTGCCAGCAGTAGTTTGGAGGGGACGGGTTCTTTGATCACTGAAGCTTTCTTT.

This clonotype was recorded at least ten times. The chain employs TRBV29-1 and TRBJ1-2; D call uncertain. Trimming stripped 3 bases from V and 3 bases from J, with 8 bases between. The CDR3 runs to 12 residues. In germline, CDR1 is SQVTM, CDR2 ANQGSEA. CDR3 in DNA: TGCAGCGTTGATGAAGGTTACTATGGCTACACCTTC. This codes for CSVDEGYYGYTF.

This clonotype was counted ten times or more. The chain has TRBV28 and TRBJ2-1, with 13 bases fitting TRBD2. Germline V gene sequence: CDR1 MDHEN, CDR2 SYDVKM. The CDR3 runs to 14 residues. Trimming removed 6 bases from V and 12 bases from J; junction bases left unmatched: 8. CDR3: CASREGLAGVGQFF. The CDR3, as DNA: TGTGCCAGCAGGGAAGGACTAGCGGGGGTGGGGCAGTTCTTC.

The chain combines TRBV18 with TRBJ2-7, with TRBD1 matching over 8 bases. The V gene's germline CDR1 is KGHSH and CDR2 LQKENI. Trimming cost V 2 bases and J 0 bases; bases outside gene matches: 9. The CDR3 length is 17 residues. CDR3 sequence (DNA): TGTGCCAGCTCACCAAATTTATGGACAGGGACCTCCTACGAGCAGTACTTC. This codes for CASSPNLWTGTSYEQYF. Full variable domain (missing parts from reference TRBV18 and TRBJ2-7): NAGVMQNPRHLVRRRGQEARLRCSPMKGHSHVYWYRQLPEEGLKFMVYLQKENIIDESGMPKERFSAEFPKEGPSILRIQQVVRGDSAAYFCASSPNLWTGTSYEQYFGPGTRLTVT.

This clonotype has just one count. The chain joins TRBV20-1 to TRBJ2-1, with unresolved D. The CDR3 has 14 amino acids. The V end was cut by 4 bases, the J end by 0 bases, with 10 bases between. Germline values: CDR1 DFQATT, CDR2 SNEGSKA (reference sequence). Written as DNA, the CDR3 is TGCAGTGCTAACCTATTGAGCTCCTACAATGAGCAGTTCTTC. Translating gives CSANLLSSYNEQFF.